The clone carrying this TCR beta chain was detected once. The data originate from a study of blood T cell repertoires in COVID-19. Here immunoSEQ multiplex PCR was the method, and the copy in TCRdb shows in-frame clones only, minus some. The repertoire holds 390,000 or so clones, with more than 80% as singletons. V dropped 3 bases and J dropped 8 bases, with 13 bases sitting between them. The CDR3 consists of 13 residues. Germline CDR1 KGHSH, CDR2 LQKENI. The chain recombines TRBV18 with TRBJ1-1, with D possibly TRBD1 on 6 matching bases. The source is a woman aged 30 to 39 with active or convalescent COVID-19. The sequencing sample was made of peripheral blood. CDR3 protein: CASSPDSSTEAFF. The CDR3 region has the DNA TGTGCCAGCTCACCGGACAGTTCTACAGAAGCTTTCTTT.